Shown below are 7 T cell receptor beta chains from a single sample sequenced in a study of shared clonotypes between healthy human individuals. The assay was immunoSEQ multiplex PCR, and TCRdb's table has in-frame clones only and misses some. The sample lists 190,000 or so clones; 60% to 75% were seen once. Sequencing was performed on memory CD4+ T cells sorted from blood. Subset given: CD45RA-negative fraction. The receptors derive from a man aged 25 to 40 in good health.

The genes are TRBV5-6 and TRBJ2-5; TRBD1 matches 7 bases. The CDR3 consists of 16 residues. The J segment lost 5 bases and the V segment lost 3 bases, leaving 13 bases of the junction unmatched. CDR1 is SGHDT, CDR2 YYEEEE, per germline. CDR3: CASSSPRQGIRETQYF. CDR3 in DNA: TGTGCCAGCAGCTCGCCCCGACAGGGAATAAGGGAGACCCAGTACTTC.

V usage is TRBV19 and J usage is TRBJ2-1; no firm D call. Germline loops: CDR1 LNHDA, CDR2 SQIVND (reference sequence). Trimming took off 1 base at V and 0 bases at J, with 7 bases between the two ends. The CDR3 has 15 residues. Written as DNA, the CDR3 is TGTGCCAGTAGTATAGTACCTAGCTCCTACAATGAGCAGTTCTTC. Protein sequence: CASSIVPSSYNEQFF.

This sequence joins TRBV2 and TRBJ1-4, with 10 bases aligning to TRBD1. The CDR3 loop spans 18 amino acids. CDR1 SNHLY and CDR2 FYNNEI come from the germline V gene. The trim removed 0 bases at V and 0 bases at J, leaving 4 bases unmatched. In nucleotides, the CDR3 is TGTGCCAGCAGTGAAGCGGGGACAGGGGCGGCAACTAATGAAAAACTGTTTTTT. It is translated as CASSEAGTGAATNEKLFF. The complete variable domain, with remaining parts taken from reference TRBV2 and TRBJ1-4, reads EPEVTQTPSHQVTQMGQEVILRCVPISNHLYFYWYRQILGQKVEFLVSFYNNEISEKSEIFDDQFSVERPDGSNFTLKIRSTKLEDSAMYFCASSEAGTGAATNEKLFFGSGTQLSVL.

The chain links TRBV28 to TRBJ2-3, with TRBD2 identical over 8 bases. The CDR3 contains 14 residues. With V trimmed by 6 bases and J by 5 bases, 7 bases remained unmatched. The germline V gene encodes CDR1 MDHEN and CDR2 SYDVKM. CDR3 sequence (DNA): TGTGCCAGCAGCCGACGACTAGCGTTAGATACGCAGTATTTT. Translating it yields CASSRRLALDTQYF. The full variable domain, rest sourced from reference TRBV28 and TRBJ2-3, is DVKVTQSSRYLVKRTGEKVFLECVQDMDHENMFWYRQDPGLGLRLIYFSYDVKMKEKGDIPEGYSVSREKKERFSLILESASTNQTSMYLCASSRRLALDTQYFGPGTRLTVL.

V gene TRBV7-9 combines with J gene TRBJ1-1, with TRBD1 matching 7 bases. This CDR3 comprises 15 residues. Unmatched junction bases numbered 9, after V lost 4 bases and J lost 4 bases. Germline CDR1 is SEHNR and CDR2 is FQNEAQ (reference sequence). This CDR3 reads CASSSYRGGVTEAFF. As DNA, the CDR3 is TGTGCCAGCAGCTCCTACAGGGGAGGCGTCACTGAAGCTTTCTTT.

This chain uses TRBV30 with TRBJ1-2; TRBD1 aligns across 9 bases. This CDR3 is built from 14 residues. The germline V gene has CDR1 GTSNPN and CDR2 SVGIG (reference sequence). Trimming at V came to 2 bases and at J to 0 bases, leaving 1 base not matched to a gene. The CDR3 protein is CAWSRTGANYGYTF. In nucleotides, the CDR3 is TGTGCCTGGAGTAGGACAGGGGCTAACTATGGCTACACCTTC.

The rearrangement links TRBV4-1 to TRBJ2-5, with D perhaps matching TRBD2 (6 bases). V lost 5 bases to trimming and J lost 4 bases, with 11 bases between them. Looked up from germline, CDR1 is MGHRA and CDR2 is YSYEKL. The CDR3 extends over 13 amino acids. This chain's CDR3 is CASSSTGGETQYF. CDR3 bases: TGCGCCAGCAGCTCAACCGGGGGAGAGACCCAGTACTTC.